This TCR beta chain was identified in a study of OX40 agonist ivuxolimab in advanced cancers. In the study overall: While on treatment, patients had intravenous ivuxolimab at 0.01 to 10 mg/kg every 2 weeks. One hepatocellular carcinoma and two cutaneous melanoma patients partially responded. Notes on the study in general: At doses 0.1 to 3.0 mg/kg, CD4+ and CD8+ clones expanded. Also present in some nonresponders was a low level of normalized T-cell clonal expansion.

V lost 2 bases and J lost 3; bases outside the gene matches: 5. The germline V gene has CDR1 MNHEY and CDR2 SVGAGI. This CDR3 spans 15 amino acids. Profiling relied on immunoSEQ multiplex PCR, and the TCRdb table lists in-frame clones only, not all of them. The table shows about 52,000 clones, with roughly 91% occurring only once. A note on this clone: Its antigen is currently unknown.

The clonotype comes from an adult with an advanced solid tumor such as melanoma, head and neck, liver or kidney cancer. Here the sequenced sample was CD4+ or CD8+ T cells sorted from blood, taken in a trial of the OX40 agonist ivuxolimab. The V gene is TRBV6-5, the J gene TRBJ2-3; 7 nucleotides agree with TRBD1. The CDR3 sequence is CASSYEGGGTDTQYF. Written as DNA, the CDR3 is TGTGCCAGCAGTTACGAAGGGGGCGGAACAGATACGCAGTATTTT.